This paragraph reports one TCR beta chain. Original data processing: Reference gene primer amplification yielded estimated nucleated cell counts. Profiled with immunoSEQ multiplex PCR; TCRdb holds only in-frame clones, not every one. Clone size and the V and J calls come from that table; the DNA yielded D and trimming. The sample lists about 73,000 clones; about 80% were seen once. The data belong to a study of blood T cell repertoires in COVID-19. Study summary: PBMCs, B-cell-depleted T cells, or T cells provided the cDNA or gDNA that made up the material.

The CDR3 consists of 15 residues. This TCR derives from a human donor in a cohort sampled during active COVID-19. The chain joins TRBV21-1 to TRBJ2-5; the table names TRBD2, a call not compared with the DNA. TRBV21-1 is listed as a pseudogene. The sample consisted of peripheral blood. This CDR3 is CASSSLRGGGETQYF. The CDR3 DNA reads TGTGCCAGCAGCTCCCTGAGGGGGGGCGGGGAGACCCAGTACTTC.